This is a list of T cell receptor beta chains from one sample in a study of circulating and synovial CD4+ cells in juvenile arthritis. Assay used: immunoSEQ multiplex PCR; TCRdb lists only in-frame clones, some missing. The sample shows around 32,000 clones, 90% to 95% of them seen only once. Sequencing was done on a sample of CD4+ T cells from blood. The source of these receptors is a human donor with juvenile idiopathic arthritis. Each CDR3 is given without its conserved first and last residue. Fields, in order: clone size, V gene, D gene, CDR3 protein. D genes are given only for firm matches. Clone size is shown for a subset of rows, as once, few, many or a class of expanded clone.

size: NA
V: TRBV19
D: NA
CDR3: ASSVPLGGLQETQY

size: NA
V: TRBV9
D: NA
CDR3: ASSVDQLETQY

size: NA
V: TRBV6-1
D: TRBD1
CDR3: ASSASGTGTYEQY

size: NA
V: TRBV30
D: TRBD2
CDR3: AWGLAGNNEQF

size: NA
V: TRBV7-6
D: NA
CDR3: ASSLESYGYT

size: NA
V: TRBV19
D: NA
CDR3: ASSPGQGRFYEQY

size: NA
V: TRBV19
D: NA
CDR3: ASSISGTKFNYGYT

size: NA
V: TRBV28
D: NA
CDR3: ASRAFLKSTDTQY

size: NA
V: TRBV6-5
D: NA
CDR3: ASSYSTNPQETQY

size: NA
V: TRBV27
D: NA
CDR3: ASKDRPLNTGELF

size: once
V: TRBV6-5
D: NA
CDR3: ASSSVSYEQY

size: NA
V: TRBV27
D: NA
CDR3: ASSLSPTLAKEQY

size: NA
V: TRBV7-2
D: NA
CDR3: ASSSSPGSRREKLF

size: NA
V: TRBV7-8
D: NA
CDR3: ASSPRRVNQPQH

size: NA
V: TRBV10-3
D: TRBD2
CDR3: ATDSGTPSEQY

size: NA
V: TRBV18
D: NA
CDR3: ASSPGSQGNTEAF

size: NA
V: TRBV21-1
D: NA
CDR3: ASSPPWERHSNTEAF

size: NA
V: TRBV7-6
D: TRBD2
CDR3: ASSRGTSELQY

size: NA
V: TRBV6-5
D: TRBD1
CDR3: ASSYRDRGFGGYT

size: NA
V: TRBV10-1
D: TRBD2
CDR3: ARERTSGTNGELF

size: NA
V: TRBV4-1
D: TRBD1
CDR3: ASSRTTGGETQY

size: NA
V: TRBV7-3
D: NA
CDR3: ASRPDRSNYGYT

size: NA
V: TRBV7-3
D: TRBD2
CDR3: ASSHGAGASYNEQF

size: NA
V: TRBV5-1
D: TRBD1
CDR3: ASSLRVDRAPYEQY

size: NA
V: TRBV29-1
D: TRBD1
CDR3: SVVIGQGVGYEQY

size: NA
V: TRBV27
D: TRBD1
CDR3: ASRGTGGMGQPQH

size: NA
V: TRBV5-8
D: TRBD1
CDR3: ASSPGQGARGNTIY

size: NA
V: TRBV7-3
D: NA
CDR3: ASSLTTESYEQY

size: once
V: TRBV5-1
D: NA
CDR3: ASTLGAAETEAF

size: NA
V: TRBV4-2
D: TRBD2
CDR3: ASSQESGLAGGPPSSYNEQF

size: once
V: TRBV18
D: NA
CDR3: ASSPFWGEGSYEQY

size: NA
V: TRBV2
D: NA
CDR3: ASRGGPYEQY

size: once
V: TRBV6-1
D: NA
CDR3: ASSERGSYSYEQY

size: few
V: TRBV19
D: NA
CDR3: ASSVRGSSYEQY

size: NA
V: TRBV12-5
D: TRBD1
CDR3: ASGPTTGAAYNEQF

size: NA
V: TRBV30
D: TRBD1
CDR3: AWSRMGQGFGYT

size: NA
V: TRBV14
D: TRBD2
CDR3: ASSQEGKLAGFETQY

size: NA
V: TRBV5-1
D: TRBD1
CDR3: ASSNRGRANYGYT

size: once
V: TRBV28
D: NA
CDR3: ASSSPSPRAQPQH

size: NA
V: TRBV11-3
D: TRBD1
CDR3: ASSLVYGTATGELF

size: NA
V: TRBV6-6
D: NA
CDR3: ATTGGLNTEAF

size: once
V: TRBV29-1
D: TRBD1
CDR3: SGRDSGNTIY

size: NA
V: TRBV28
D: NA
CDR3: ASSSYSTDTQY

size: NA
V: TRBV5-1
D: TRBD2
CDR3: ASGTSAQETQY

size: NA
V: TRBV14
D: TRBD2
CDR3: ASSQGLAGVRGEQF

size: NA
V: TRBV14
D: NA
CDR3: ASSQVSPPTEAF

size: NA
V: TRBV25-1
D: NA
CDR3: ASAPVASYNSPLH

size: once
V: TRBV4-1
D: NA
CDR3: ASSQGGQGPVYGYT

size: once
V: TRBV15
D: NA
CDR3: ATSRAGGGHEQY

size: NA
V: TRBV19
D: TRBD1
CDR3: ASSIGPGQGGTEAF

size: NA
V: TRBV18
D: NA
CDR3: ASSPGTPAGQPQH

size: NA
V: TRBV28
D: TRBD2
CDR3: ASSPGLAGISGANVLT

size: NA
V: TRBV5-6
D: TRBD1
CDR3: ASKRQGGTEAF

size: NA
V: TRBV5-1
D: NA
CDR3: ASSSMNTGELF

size: NA
V: TRBV4-1
D: TRBD2
CDR3: ASSQTLLAGGYNEQF

size: NA
V: TRBV6-1
D: NA
CDR3: ASEPNQGFYETQY

size: NA
V: TRBV7-9
D: NA
CDR3: ASSLGTYSTDTQY

size: NA
V: TRBV28
D: NA
CDR3: ASSQKGGAGHEQF